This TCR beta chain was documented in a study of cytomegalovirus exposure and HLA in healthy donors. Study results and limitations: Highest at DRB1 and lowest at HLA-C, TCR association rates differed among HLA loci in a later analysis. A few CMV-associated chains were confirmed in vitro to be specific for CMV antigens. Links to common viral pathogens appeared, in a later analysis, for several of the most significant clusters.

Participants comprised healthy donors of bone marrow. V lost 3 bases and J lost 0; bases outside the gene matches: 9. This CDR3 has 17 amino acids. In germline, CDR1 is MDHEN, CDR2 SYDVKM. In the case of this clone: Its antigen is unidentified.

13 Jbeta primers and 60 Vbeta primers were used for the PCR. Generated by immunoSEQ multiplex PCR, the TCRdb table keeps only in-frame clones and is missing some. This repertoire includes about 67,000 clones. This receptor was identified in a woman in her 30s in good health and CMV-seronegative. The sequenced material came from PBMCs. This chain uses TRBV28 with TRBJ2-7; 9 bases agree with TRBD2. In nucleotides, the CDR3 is TGTGCCAGCAGTTTGGCCGCGGGGGGGACGGGCTCCTACGAGCAGTACTTC. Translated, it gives CASSLAAGGTGSYEQYF.